Presented here are 20 T cell receptor beta chains from one specimen sequenced in a study of T cell responses to AZD1222 COVID-19 vaccine. Assay: immunoSEQ multiplex PCR; the TCRdb copy retains only in-frame clones and omits some. The repertoire consists of about 130,000 clones, with roughly 88% occurring once and the leading ten covering approximately 0.98%. Sequencing was performed on peripheral blood, taken 28 days after the second AZD1222 dose. These receptors all come from an adult who received the AZD1222 COVID-19 vaccine.

V is TRBV6-5 and J is TRBJ2-7; 7 bases match TRBD1. Germline CDR1 reads MNHEY; CDR2 reads SVGAGI. Losses at the gene ends were 10 bases for V and 3 bases for J; bases not matched to a gene: 9. This CDR3 has 13 residues. CDR3 region: CAMAGGIGYEQYF. CDR3 nucleotide sequence: TGTGCCATGGCAGGGGGTATAGGCTACGAGCAGTACTTC.

V usage is TRBV5-6 and J usage is TRBJ1-1; tentative D call: TRBD1 (5 bases). The V gene's germline CDR1 is SGHDT and CDR2 YYEEEE. The CDR3 spans 14 residues. V lost 4 bases to trimming and J lost 4 bases, with 14 bases between them. CDR3 nucleotides: TGTGCCAGCAGCCAGGGCTTTGGGGGCACTGAAGCTTTCTTT. Translating it yields CASSQGFGGTEAFF.

The chain employs TRBV23-1 and TRBJ1-5, with D uncertain. TRBV23-1 is an open reading frame, and its role is uncertain. V shed 0 bases and J shed 2 bases, with 5 bases lying between them. The CDR3 length is 14 residues. The CDR3 DNA is TGCGCCAGCAGTCAATCGCGGTGCAATCAGCCCCAGCATTTT. It specifies CASSQSRCNQPQHF.

V is TRBV10-3 and J is TRBJ2-2; D call uncertain. Trimming pared 3 bases from V and 6 bases from J, leaving 5 bases between. Germline-derived CDR1 and CDR2 are ENHRY and SYGVKD. The CDR3 has 12 residues. CDR3 coding DNA: TGTGCCATCAGTGATGGGGCCGGGGAGCTGTTTTTT. Translating it yields CAISDGAGELFF.

The rearrangement links TRBV2 to TRBJ1-6; possible D gene TRBD1, 5 bases. Germline V gene lookup returns CDR1 SNHLY and CDR2 FYNNEI. The CDR3 extends over 15 amino acids. Trimming took off 4 bases at V and 10 bases at J, with 17 bases between the two ends. The CDR3 reads CASSVNRGAGSPLHF. The CDR3 nucleotides are TGTGCCAGCAGTGTGAATCGCGGGGCGGGATCACCCCTCCACTTT.

The chain combines TRBV30 with TRBJ1-2, with unresolved D. Deletions cut 5 bases from V and 1 base from J, with 8 bases between. Germline values: CDR1 GTSNPN, CDR2 SVGIG (reference sequence). This CDR3 comprises 12 residues. This CDR3 is CAWGPVNYGYTF. The DNA for the CDR3 is TGTGCCTGGGGTCCCGTTAACTATGGCTACACCTTC.

The rearrangement links TRBV24-1 to TRBJ1-3; perhaps TRBD1 as D (5 bases). This CDR3 comprises 14 residues. Germline CDR1 is KGHDR and CDR2 is SFDVKD. V was trimmed by 4 bases and J by 1 base, leaving 7 bases between them. CDR3 residues: CATSDDSSGNTIYF. The CDR3 nucleotides read TGTGCCACCAGTGACGACAGTTCTGGAAACACCATATATTTT.

V gene TRBV2 combines with J gene TRBJ2-7; TRBD2 agrees at 11 bases. V shed 4 bases, J shed 7 bases, and the junction held 9 bases outside the gene matches. The CDR3 runs to 15 residues. Germline-derived CDR1 and CDR2 are SNHLY and FYNNEI. CDR3: CASSGGRLAGLEQYF. For the CDR3, the DNA is TGTGCCAGCAGTGGTGGGAGACTAGCGGGACTGGAGCAGTACTTC.

The V call is TRBV3-1 (or the pseudogene TRBV3-2), the J call TRBJ2-5, with TRBD2 matching over 7 bases. Per the germline V gene, CDR1 is LGHDT and CDR2 is YNNKEL (reference sequence). This CDR3 spans 17 amino acids. After removal of 4 bases from V and 5 bases from J, the junction contained 16 bases not matched to a gene. The CDR3 nucleotides are TGTGCCAGCAGCCTCCCAACCCTAGCGGCCTGGAGGGAGACCCAGTACTTC. Its protein is CASSLPTLAAWRETQYF.

This chain links TRBV3-1 (or the pseudogene TRBV3-2) with TRBJ1-2; possible D gene TRBD1, 5 bases. Germline lookup yields CDR1 LGHDT and CDR2 YNNKEL (reference sequence). This CDR3 is built from 14 residues. The V end was cut by 2 bases, the J end by 3 bases, with 10 bases between. CDR3 DNA: TGTGCCAGCAGCCAAAGTGACAGCTACTATGGCTACACCTTC. Translation gives CASSQSDSYYGYTF.

The chain couples TRBV5-6 to TRBJ2-7; D is possibly TRBD1 or TRBD2 (5 bases each). Trimming cost V 1 base and J 6 bases, with 8 bases left between them. Per the germline V gene, CDR1 is SGHDT and CDR2 is YYEEEE. The CDR3 covers 12 residues. The CDR3 loop reads CASSLMRGEQYF. DNA of the CDR3: TGTGCCAGCAGCTTGATGAGGGGCGAGCAGTACTTC.

This chain connects TRBV5-1 to TRBJ1-2; TRBD1 is a possible D gene (5 bases). This CDR3 is 12 amino acids long. Germline CDR1 SGHRS, CDR2 YFSETQ. The germline V and J ends were trimmed by 2 bases and 5 bases, with 7 bases remaining between them. The CDR3 is CASSLSGYGYTF. In nucleotides, the CDR3 is TGCGCCAGCAGCTTATCAGGGTATGGCTACACCTTC.

The chain uses TRBV7-2 and TRBJ1-2, with D hard to call. Trimming removed 5 bases at V and 8 bases at J, with 15 bases between. This CDR3 comprises 13 residues. Germline CDR1 reads SGHTA; CDR2 reads FQGNSA. The CDR3 DNA sequence: TGTGCCAGCAGCCCTACACCGGCCTGGGGCTACACCTTC. This translates into CASSPTPAWGYTF.

This sequence joins TRBV3-1 (or the pseudogene TRBV3-2) and TRBJ2-2, with TRBD2 identical over 11 bases. Germline V CDR1 and CDR2: LGHDT, YNNKEL (reference sequence). The CDR3 extends over 18 amino acids. V lost 4 bases and J lost 0; bases outside the gene matches: 7. CDR3 loop: CASSPGTSGDTNTGELFF. CDR3 nucleotides: TGTGCCAGCAGCCCCGGGACTAGCGGAGACACGAACACCGGGGAGCTGTTTTTT.

The chain joins TRBV6-5 to TRBJ2-3, with 9 bases that match TRBD1. After removal of 5 bases from V and 5 bases from J, the junction contained 8 bases not matched to a gene. Germline V gene lookup returns CDR1 MNHEY and CDR2 SVGAGI. The CDR3 covers 15 residues. The CDR3 nucleotides read TGTGCCAGCAGTCGCCGGGACAGGGCAGGAGATACGCAGTATTTT. Amino acid sequence: CASSRRDRAGDTQYF.

This chain uses TRBV2 with TRBJ2-3, with D possibly TRBD2 on 6 matching bases. Germline CDR1 SNHLY, CDR2 FYNNEI. This CDR3 region has 14 residues. V was trimmed by 6 bases and J by 5 bases, leaving 15 bases between them. CDR3 in amino acids: CASSGGRGRDTQYF. The DNA for the CDR3 is TGTGCCAGCAGCGGGGGAAGAGGGCGAGATACGCAGTATTTT.

V is TRBV4-1 and J is TRBJ1-2; D perhaps matches TRBD1 (5 bases). Per germline, CDR1 MGHRA and CDR2 YSYEKL. V lost 3 bases, J lost 3 bases, and 17 bases lay in between. This CDR3 has 16 amino acids. The DNA for the CDR3 is TGCGCCAGCAGCCAGGGGCCCCGAACGGCAGACTATGGCTACACCTTC. Its protein product is CASSQGPRTADYGYTF.

The J gene is TRBJ2-2, the V gene TRBV15, with 7 bases lining up with TRBD1. Looked up from germline, CDR1 is LNHNV and CDR2 is YYDKDF (reference sequence). The CDR3 covers 16 residues. The V and J ends lost 1 base and 0 bases, in that order; junction bases with no gene match: 2. CDR3 nucleotides: TGTGCCACCAGCAGAGGTGGGACAGCGAACACCGGGGAGCTGTTTTTT. It specifies CATSRGGTANTGELFF.

The rearrangement uses TRBV5-5 and TRBJ2-7; the match to TRBD1 covers 10 bases. CDR1 is SGHKS and CDR2 is YYEKEE in the germline V gene (reference sequence). The CDR3 extends over 14 amino acids. The V segment lost 4 bases and the J segment 4 bases; nucleotides outside the gene matches: 5. In DNA, the CDR3 is TGTGCCAGCAGCCACGGGACAGGGGAATACGAGCAGTACTTC. This translates into CASSHGTGEYEQYF.

A single count supports this clone. The chain links TRBV5-5 to TRBJ2-1, with D perhaps TRBD2 (6 bases). The V gene lost 2 bases and the J gene lost 2 bases, with 14 bases spanning the gap. Germline V gene data show CDR1 as SGHKS and CDR2 as YYEKEE (reference sequence). The CDR3 covers 16 residues. The CDR3 coding sequence is TGTGCCAGCAGCTTACTAGGCGGGGCGGCCTACAATGAGCAGTTCTTC. This sequence encodes CASSLLGGAAYNEQFF. The full variable domain, completed using reference TRBV5-5 and TRBJ2-1, is DAGVTQSPTHLIKTRGQQVTLRCSPISGHKSVSWYQQVLGQGPQFIFQYYEKEERGRGNFPDRFSARQFPNYSSELNVNALLLGDSALYLCASSLLGGAAYNEQFFGPGTRLTVL.